The T cell receptor (beta chain) under discussion was sequenced for a study of OX40 agonist ivuxolimab in advanced cancers. Study details: Patients received the agonistic anti-OX40 (CD134) antibody ivuxolimab. Findings and limits, study-wide: Expanded clones tended on average to be more numerous among CD8+ T cells than CD4+.

Here immunoSEQ multiplex PCR was the method, and the copy in TCRdb shows in-frame clones only, minus some. The data show about 75,000 clones, 86% seen once. The ends were cut back, 0 bases at V and 9 bases at J, with 3 bases in the middle. The CDR3 consists of 11 residues. Germline CDR1 reads MNHNY; CDR2 reads SVGAGI (reference sequence). Turning to this clone: Its antigen is as yet unknown.

The material sequenced was CD4+ or CD8+ T cells sorted from blood, taken in a trial of the OX40 agonist ivuxolimab. The sequence was obtained from an adult with an advanced solid tumor such as melanoma, head and neck, liver or kidney cancer. The chain employs TRBV6-6 and TRBJ2-1; no reliable D call. The CDR3 protein is CASSYSFEQFF. CDR3 in DNA: TGTGCCAGCAGTTACTCGTTTGAGCAGTTCTTC.